This TCR beta chain was retrieved from a study of regulatory T cells in long-lasting Graves disease. Findings of the study overall: Reduced TCR diversity was observed in persistent Graves' patients versus newly diagnosed patients.

This clonotype has only a few counts. As yet, its antigen is unknown. To make TCR beta libraries, researchers used iRepertoire HTBI primers and Arm-PCR of CDR3 regions. MiXCR was run by TCRdb on the multiplex PCR reads, yielding one entry per CDR3 protein. The data show more than 450,000 distinct CDR3 sequences, about 17% seen once. Trimming left V 4 bases short and J 5 bases short, with 15 bases between. The CDR3 has 14 residues. The germline V gene has CDR1 LGHDT and CDR2 YNNKEL (reference sequence). Regarding time point: newly diagnosed GD, antithyroid drugs for less than 3 months. Extracted RNA from PBMCs served as the source of the TCR library. The same data also contributed to another study, on T cells in Graves' hyperthyroidism and ophthalmopathy.

The receptor comes from a man in his forties with Graves disease. The sample in question was peripheral blood mononuclear cells (PBMCs), obtained at new diagnosis, from a patient treated with antithyroid drugs. The V gene is TRBV3-1, the J gene TRBJ2-7, with D tentatively TRBD1 or TRBD2 (6 bases each). CDR3 nucleotides: TGTGCCAGCAGCCCCACAGGGAGGTTCCACGAGCAGTACTTC. It specifies CASSPTGRFHEQYF.